This TCR beta chain was found in a study of PD-L1 blockade in urothelial cancer. Study summary: Patients commenced atezolizumab in 2014, and it was given at 1,200 mg intravenously every 3 weeks. Prior exposure to chemotherapy in patients amounted to 0 to 3 regimens received.

Time point given: peripheral blood 6 weeks after treatment start. Locally advanced or metastatic urothelial carcinoma was present in patients. The CDR3 spans 12 residues. After removal of 10 bases from V and 3 bases from J, the junction contained 4 bases not matched to a gene. The germline CDR1 and CDR2 sequences are MNHNS and SASEGT. Synthetic TCR analog templates were added to each PCR reaction. Libraries were prepared by immunoSEQ multiplex PCR; TCRdb keeps only in-frame clonotypes and omits some of them. The sample holds about 91,000 clones; around four fifths are singletons and the top ten take roughly 8%.

This chain uses TRBV6-1 with TRBJ1-2; 8 bases align to TRBD1. The sample here was PBMCs, taken around atezolizumab (anti-PD-L1) treatment. The origin of this receptor is a man in his 70s with urothelial cancer. This CDR3 reads CATTGGYYGYTF. CDR3 DNA: TGTGCCACCACAGGGGGATACTATGGCTACACCTTC.